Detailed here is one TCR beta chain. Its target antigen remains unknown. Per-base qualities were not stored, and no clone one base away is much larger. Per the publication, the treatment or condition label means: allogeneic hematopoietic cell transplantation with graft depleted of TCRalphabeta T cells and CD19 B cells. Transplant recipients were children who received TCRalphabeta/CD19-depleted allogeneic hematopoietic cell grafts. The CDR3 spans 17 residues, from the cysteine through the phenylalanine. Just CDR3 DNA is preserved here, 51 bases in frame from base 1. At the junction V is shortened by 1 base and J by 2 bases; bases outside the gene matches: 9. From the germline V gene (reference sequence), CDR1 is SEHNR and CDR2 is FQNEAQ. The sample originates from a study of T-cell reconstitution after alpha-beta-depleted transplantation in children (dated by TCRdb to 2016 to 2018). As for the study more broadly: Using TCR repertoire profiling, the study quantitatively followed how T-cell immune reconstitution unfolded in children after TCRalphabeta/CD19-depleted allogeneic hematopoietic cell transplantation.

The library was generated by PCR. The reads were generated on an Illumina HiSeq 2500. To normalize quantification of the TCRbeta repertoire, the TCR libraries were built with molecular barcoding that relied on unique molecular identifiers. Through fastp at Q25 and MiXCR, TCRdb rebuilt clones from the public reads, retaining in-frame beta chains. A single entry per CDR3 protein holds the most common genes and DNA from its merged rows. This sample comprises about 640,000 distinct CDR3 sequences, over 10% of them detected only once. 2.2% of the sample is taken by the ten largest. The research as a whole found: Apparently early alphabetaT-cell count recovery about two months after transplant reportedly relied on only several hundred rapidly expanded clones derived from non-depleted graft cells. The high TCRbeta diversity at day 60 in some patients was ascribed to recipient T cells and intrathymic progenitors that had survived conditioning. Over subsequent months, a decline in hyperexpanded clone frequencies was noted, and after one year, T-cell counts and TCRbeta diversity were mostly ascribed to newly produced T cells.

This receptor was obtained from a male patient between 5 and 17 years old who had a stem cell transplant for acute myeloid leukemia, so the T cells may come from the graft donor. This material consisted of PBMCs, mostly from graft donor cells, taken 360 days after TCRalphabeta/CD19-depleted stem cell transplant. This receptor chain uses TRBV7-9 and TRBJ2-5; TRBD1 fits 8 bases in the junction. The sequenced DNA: TGTGCCAGCAGCTTAGACGGGACAGGACTATTACAAGAGACCCAGTACTTC. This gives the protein CASSLDGTGLLQETQYF.